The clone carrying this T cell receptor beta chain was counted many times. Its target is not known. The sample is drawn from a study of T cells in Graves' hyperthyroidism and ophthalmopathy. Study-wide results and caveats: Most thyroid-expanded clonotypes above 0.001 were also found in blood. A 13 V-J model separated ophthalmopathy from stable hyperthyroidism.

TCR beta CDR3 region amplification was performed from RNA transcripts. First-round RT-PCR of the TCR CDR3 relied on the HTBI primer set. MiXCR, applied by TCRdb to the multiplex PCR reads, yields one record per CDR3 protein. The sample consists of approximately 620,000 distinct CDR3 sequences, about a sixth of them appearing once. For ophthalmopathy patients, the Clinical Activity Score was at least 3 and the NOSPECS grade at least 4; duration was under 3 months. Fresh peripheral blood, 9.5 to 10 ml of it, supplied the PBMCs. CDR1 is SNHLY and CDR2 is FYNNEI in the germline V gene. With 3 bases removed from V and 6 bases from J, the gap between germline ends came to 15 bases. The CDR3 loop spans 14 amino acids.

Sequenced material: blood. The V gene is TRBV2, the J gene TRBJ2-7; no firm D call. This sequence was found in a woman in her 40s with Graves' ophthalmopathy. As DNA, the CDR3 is TGTGCCAGCAGTGAGCACAGCCTTGTGGGCGAGCAGTACTTC. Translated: CASSEHSLVGEQYF.